This T cell receptor (beta chain) was identified during a study of cytomegalovirus exposure and HLA in healthy donors. About the research overall: The same platform was used for the 110 or so validation repertoires and the approximately 670 first-cohort repertoires, a later analysis reported. General study results and limits: Many donors carried some public TCRs, although rarity characterized most TCR sequences. Cytomegalovirus status was reportedly diagnosed by the classifier with high specificity and sensitivity. Overall, around 150 TCR beta chains were annotated as cytomegalovirus-associated.

This CDR3 region has 16 residues. CDR1 is SGHKS, CDR2 YYEKEE, per germline (reference sequence). The V end was cut by 6 bases, the J end by 1 base, with 17 bases between. Points on this clone: As yet, its antigen is unknown.

The method was immunoSEQ multiplex PCR; TCRdb's version includes in-frame clones alone and lacks a portion of them. Seen here are about 240,000 clones, approximately 83% observed once, and the top ten hold about 1.2%. The specimen was PBMCs. This receptor was obtained from a woman in her thirties in good health and CMV-seropositive. The chain recombines TRBV5-5 with TRBJ1-5, with D maybe TRBD1 (6 bases). CDR3 DNA: TGTGCCAGCACCACCGGACAGCCCCGGAGCAATCAGCCCCAGCATTTT. Translating it yields CASTTGQPRSNQPQHF. The whole variable domain, filled in from reference TRBV5-5 and TRBJ1-5, reads DAGVTQSPTHLIKTRGQQVTLRCSPISGHKSVSWYQQVLGQGPQFIFQYYEKEERGRGNFPDRFSARQFPNYSSELNVNALLLGDSALYLCASTTGQPRSNQPQHFGDGTRLSIL.